This T cell receptor (beta chain) was sequenced for a study of tumor-infiltrating lymphocytes in primary liver carcinoma. The length of the CDR3 is 13 residues. The researchers produced TCR beta cDNA from roughly 500 ng total RNA with a constant-region primer. Construction of TCR beta libraries relied on three successive nested multiplex PCR rounds employing slightly modified ARM-PCR. Forward primers for TRBV1-TRBV30 and a C-beta reverse primer served the first two PCR rounds, at about 10 cycles each. One entry per CDR3 protein results from TCRdb running MiXCR on the multiplex PCR reads. The sample records about 54,000 distinct CDR3 sequences, around three quarters being singletons. Unsorted bulk tissue of roughly 19-30 mg yielded co-extracted RNA and DNA. At sampling, these chronic HBV carriers had received no treatment. Findings and caveats of the study: Tumor region pairs shared more overlap than did tumor-adjacent and tumor-blood pairs. Tumors reached a significantly greater top-250-clone fraction than blood did (p = 0.039).

Notes on this clonotype: Its antigen is unidentified. A junction end diverges from the germline sequence, so it may reflect a read error.

This sequence was found in a man in his forties or fifties with primary liver carcinoma and hepatitis B virus infection. The chain joins TRBV12-3 or TRBV12-4 to TRBJ1-1, with D uncertain. The material sequenced was liver tumor tissue from sampling region 2. Stated subset: tumor region T2, inferior pole. CDR3 coding DNA: TGTGCCAGTAGTTTCGCAGCAGACACTGAAGCTCTCTTT. The encoded protein is CASSFAADTEALF.